Following are 31 T cell receptor beta chains from one sample sequenced in a study of cytomegalovirus exposure and HLA in healthy donors. PCR was performed using 60 Vbeta and 13 Jbeta primers. Measured with immunoSEQ multiplex PCR; TCRdb has only the in-frame clones, and not every one. The data contain about 59,000 clones, 65% to 90% of them seen just once; the ten biggest clones take up 1.6%. Sequences were obtained from PBMCs. These receptors came from a human donor in good health.

This clone was seen only a few times. J is TRBJ2-7 and V is TRBV13, with a weak D call TRBD1 (7 bases). The CDR3 contains 16 residues. In germline, CDR1 is PRHDT, CDR2 FYEKMQ (reference sequence). The V end was cut by 2 bases, the J end by 1 base, with 15 bases between. CDR3 sequence: CASSLFPGGPSYEQYF. The CDR3 DNA reads TGTGCCAGCAGCTTATTCCCAGGGGGGCCATCCTACGAGCAGTACTTC.

CDR3 loop: CASSLGLAGTNEQFF. Here the CDR3 DNA reads TGCGCCAGCAGCTTGGGACTAGCGGGAACCAATGAGCAGTTCTTC. This chain links TRBV5-1 with TRBJ2-1, with 11 nucleotides matching TRBD2. From germline, CDR1 is SGHRS and CDR2 YFSETQ. Losses at the gene ends were 0 bases for V and 6 bases for J; bases not matched to a gene: 2. The CDR3 length is 15 residues.

V usage is TRBV4-1 and J usage is TRBJ1-5, with 10 bases that match TRBD1. CDR3 size: 15 residues. Germline V gene sequence: CDR1 MGHRA, CDR2 YSYEKL. With V trimmed by 5 bases and J by 6 bases, 7 bases remained unmatched. DNA for the CDR3: TGCGCCAGCAGCTTCCCGGGACAGGGGACTCAGCCCCAGCATTTT. Translated, it gives CASSFPGQGTQPQHF.

This chain uses TRBV7-2 with TRBJ2-1; maybe TRBD2 (5 bases). V lost 3 bases and J 3 bases, leaving 12 bases between the germline ends. The CDR3 spans 15 residues. CDR1 and CDR2 from the germline V gene are SGHTA and FQGNSA. DNA for the CDR3: TGTGCCAGCAGCTTTGGGCAGGCGGGCTACAATGAGCAGTTCTTC. Translating it yields CASSFGQAGYNEQFF.

This clone appeared once. This rearrangement joins TRBV5-1 to TRBJ1-2; 7 bases fit TRBD1. Germline CDR1 and CDR2: SGHRS and YFSETQ. The CDR3 consists of 15 residues. Losses at the gene ends were 7 bases for V and 4 bases for J; bases not matched to a gene: 13. CDR3 in amino acids: CASGDEGGAVYGYTF. The DNA of the CDR3 is TGCGCCAGCGGAGATGAAGGGGGCGCGGTCTATGGCTACACCTTC.

V is TRBV21-1 and J is TRBJ2-1; TRBD1, as called in the table, went unchecked against the DNA. TRBV21-1 is a pseudogene segment. The length of the CDR3 is 13 residues. The CDR3 loop reads CASSKEGFHEQFF. The CDR3 DNA follows: TGTGCCAGCAGCAAAGAGGGGTTCCATGAGCAGTTCTTC.

This rearrangement joins TRBV10-3 to TRBJ2-7, with 12 bases fitting TRBD2. Germline CDR1 reads ENHRY; CDR2 reads SYGVKD. J was trimmed by 0 bases and V by 0 bases; bases with no gene match: 9. The CDR3 sequence is 19 residues long. As DNA, the CDR3 is TGTGCCATCAGTGAGTCGCGAGGACTAGCGGGGCGACCCTCCTACGAGCAGTACTTC. Protein product: CAISESRGLAGRPSYEQYF.

This clone came up a few times. The V gene is TRBV9, the J gene TRBJ2-7; 7 positions match TRBD1. The CDR3 has 14 amino acids. Germline CDR1 and CDR2: SGDLS and YYNGEE. Trimming removed 4 bases from V and 7 bases from J; junction bases left unmatched: 11. CDR3 DNA: TGTGCCAGCAGCTTCCGGGACAGCCGACTGGAGCAGTACTTC. This encodes CASSFRDSRLEQYF.

This chain joins TRBV10-3 and TRBJ2-7; no reliable D call. Trimming cost V 0 bases and J 0 bases, with 12 bases left between them. The CDR3 has 16 amino acids. Germline CDR1 ENHRY, CDR2 SYGVKD. The CDR3 loop reads CAISESAGVSSYEQYF. In DNA, the CDR3 is TGTGCCATCAGTGAGTCTGCAGGTGTGAGCTCCTACGAGCAGTACTTC.

The chain uses TRBV5-4 and TRBJ2-1; 12 bases line up with TRBD2. V was pared by 0 bases and J by 2 bases, with 0 bases of the junction left unmatched. Per germline, CDR1 SGHNT and CDR2 YYREEE (reference sequence). The CDR3 extends over 16 amino acids. The CDR3 here is CASSLASGGAYNEQFF. The CDR3 DNA is TGTGCCAGCAGCTTGGCTAGCGGGGGGGCCTACAATGAGCAGTTCTTC.

This chain uses TRBV28 with TRBJ1-3, with D uncertain. The CDR3 is made up of 15 amino acids. The germline gives CDR1 MDHEN, CDR2 SYDVKM. V was cut by 7 bases and J by 0 bases, with 13 bases left in between. The CDR3 region has the DNA TGTGCCAGCACCTCGGGTAGCCTCTCTGGAAACACCATATATTTT. Translation: CASTSGSLSGNTIYF.

The V gene is TRBV5-1, the J gene TRBJ2-2; 10 bases align to TRBD1. The J segment lost 6 bases and the V segment lost 0 bases, leaving 2 bases of the junction unmatched. The CDR3 has 15 residues. CDR1 SGHRS and CDR2 YFSETQ come from the germline V gene. CDR3 in DNA: TGCGCCAGCAGCTTGGGGACAGGGGGACCCGGGGAGCTGTTTTTT. Translation: CASSLGTGGPGELFF.

This clone has just one count. V is TRBV11-2 and J is TRBJ2-7; D call uncertain. Deletions cut 5 bases from V and 3 bases from J, with 5 bases between. This CDR3 is 11 amino acids long. CDR1 is SGHAT, CDR2 FQNNGV, per germline. CDR3 sequence: CASSPNYEQYF. The CDR3 DNA reads TGTGCCAGCAGCCCAAACTACGAGCAGTACTTC.

This chain uses TRBV18 with TRBJ1-2; D unclear. Trimming cost V 3 bases and J 4 bases, with 15 bases left between them. CDR1 is KGHSH and CDR2 is LQKENI in the germline V gene. The CDR3 length is 15 residues. CDR3: CASSPLVEQSYGYTF. The CDR3 bases are TGTGCCAGCTCACCCCTGGTCGAACAGAGCTATGGCTACACCTTC. Filled out from reference TRBV18 and TRBJ1-2, the complete variable domain reads NAGVMQNPRHLVRRRGQEARLRCSPMKGHSHVYWYRQLPEEGLKFMVYLQKENIIDESGMPKERFSAEFPKEGPSILRIQQVVRGDSAAYFCASSPLVEQSYGYTFGSGTRLTVV.

The chain joins TRBV10-3 to TRBJ1-2, with 8 bases matching TRBD1. The trim removed 4 bases at V and 3 bases at J, leaving 10 bases unmatched. This CDR3 contains 16 residues. CDR1 ENHRY and CDR2 SYGVKD come from the germline V gene. CDR3 in DNA: TGTGCCATCAGTGCTCAGAGGACAGGGAGAGACTATGGCTACACCTTC. The encoded protein is CAISAQRTGRDYGYTF.

This clone was observed a handful of times. J is TRBJ2-2 and V is TRBV6-1, with 9 bases fitting TRBD1. Germline V gene data show CDR1 as MNHNS and CDR2 as SASEGT. V was pared by 8 bases and J by 3 bases, with 4 bases of the junction left unmatched. The CDR3 runs to 14 residues. The CDR3 is CASRTGGHTGELFF. DNA for the CDR3: TGTGCCAGCCGTACAGGGGGCCACACCGGGGAGCTGTTTTTT.

The rearrangement joins TRBV5-1 to TRBJ2-2, with 9 bases that match TRBD2. The V segment lost 0 bases and the J segment 7 bases; nucleotides outside the gene matches: 7. The CDR3 is 16 residues long. The germline gives CDR1 SGHRS, CDR2 YFSETQ. CDR3 coding DNA: TGCGCCAGCAGCTTGGGGAATAGCGGGAGTGTCGGGGAGCTGTTTTTT. Translating gives CASSLGNSGSVGELFF.

This clone has only one observation. V and J are TRBV4-3 and TRBJ2-7, with TRBD2 matching over 9 bases. CDR3 length equals 15 residues. CDR1 and CDR2 (germline): LGHNA, YSLEER. Trimming removed 0 bases from V and 1 base from J; junction bases left unmatched: 1. The CDR3 sequence is CASSQELAGSYEQYF. CDR3 nucleotides: TGCGCCAGCAGCCAAGAGCTAGCGGGGTCCTACGAGCAGTACTTC.

The rearrangement links TRBV5-4 to TRBJ2-7, with TRBD2 identical over 8 bases. V lost 1 base to trimming and J lost 4 bases; unmatched junction nucleotides: 7. Germline V gives CDR1 SGHNT, CDR2 YYREEE (reference sequence). The CDR3 extends over 15 amino acids. CDR3 amino acids: CASSLFSGILYEQYF. Here the CDR3 DNA reads TGTGCCAGCAGCTTGTTTAGCGGGATTCTGTACGAGCAGTACTTC.

The chain has TRBV2 and TRBJ1-1, with 9 bases that match TRBD1. The CDR3 loop spans 14 amino acids. The trim removed 8 bases at V and 10 bases at J, leaving 14 bases unmatched. CDR1 and CDR2 from the germline V gene are SNHLY and FYNNEI. The CDR3 nucleotides read TGTGCCAGCCGATCTATAGGGACAGGGATAAGAGCTTTCTTT. Its translation: CASRSIGTGIRAFF. Drawing the rest from reference TRBV2 and TRBJ1-1, the complete variable domain is EPEVTQTPSHQVTQMGQEVILRCVPISNHLYFYWYRQILGQKVEFLVSFYNNEISEKSEIFDDQFSVERPDGSNFTLKIRSTKLEDSAMYFCASRSIGTGIRAFFGQGTRLTVV.

The sample holds a few counts of this clone. The chain carries TRBV15 and TRBJ1-1; TRBD1 matches at 7 bases. The CDR3 is 14 residues long. Germline CDR1 LNHNV, CDR2 YYDKDF (reference sequence). V was clipped by 3 bases and J by 4 bases; unmatched bases: 5. The CDR3 DNA sequence: TGTGCCACCAGCAGGGAGCAGGGGGGCACTGAAGCTTTCTTT. Translated, it gives CATSREQGGTEAFF.

The chain has TRBV7-8 and TRBJ2-5, with 12 nucleotides matching TRBD2. Per germline, CDR1 SGHVS and CDR2 FQNEAQ. There are 16 residues in the CDR3. Trimming at V came to 8 bases and at J to 2 bases, leaving 9 bases not matched to a gene. The CDR3 sequence: CASGDRLAGVQETQYF. The CDR3 nucleotides are TGTGCCAGCGGAGATCGACTAGCGGGGGTGCAAGAGACCCAGTACTTC.

The chain has TRBV7-2 and TRBJ2-1; 7 bases are a match to TRBD2. The CDR3 length is 17 residues. Trimming cost V 3 bases and J 0 bases; bases outside gene matches: 8. Germline-derived CDR1 and CDR2 are SGHTA and FQGNSA. This chain's CDR3 is CASSLLPRDYSYNEQFF. In DNA form, the CDR3 reads TGTGCCAGCAGCTTGCTGCCTAGGGACTACTCCTACAATGAGCAGTTCTTC.

CDR3 in DNA: TGTGCCAGTAGTATCCCCGTTGGGAAGGGGGCCTCTGGAAACACCATATATTTT. Amino acid sequence: CASSIPVGKGASGNTIYF. This chain uses TRBV19 with TRBJ1-3; TRBD1 matches 7 bases. The CDR3 runs to 18 residues. The V gene end was trimmed by 3 bases and the J gene end by 0 bases; junction bases not matched to a gene: 11. Germline V gives CDR1 LNHDA, CDR2 SQIVND (reference sequence).

This chain joins TRBV19 and TRBJ1-5; 9 bases line up with TRBD1. The germline V gene has CDR1 LNHDA and CDR2 SQIVND (reference sequence). V lost 3 bases and J lost 1; bases outside the gene matches: 4. The CDR3 has 16 residues. CDR3 in amino acids: CASSIFGQGSNQPQHF. CDR3 DNA: TGTGCCAGTAGTATCTTCGGACAGGGGAGCAATCAGCCCCAGCATTTT.

This clone came up once. This chain links TRBV5-7 with TRBJ1-6; no clear D gene. TRBV5-7 falls under the ORF class, with uncertain function. The CDR3 sequence is 16 residues long. V was clipped by 4 bases and J by 3 bases, with 14 bases between them. The CDR3 DNA follows: TGTGCCAGCAGCCTGAGGGCAGGAAGCTATAATTCACCCCTCCACTTT. This sequence encodes CASSLRAGSYNSPLHF.

The chain combines TRBV30 with TRBJ1-1; no clear D. V was trimmed by 0 bases and J by 0 bases, leaving 8 bases between them. The CDR3 has 14 residues. The germline V gene has CDR1 GTSNPN and CDR2 SVGIG (reference sequence). The CDR3 nucleotides are TGTGCCTGGAGTGTACTGGTGATGAACACTGAAGCTTTCTTT. Its translation: CAWSVLVMNTEAFF.

The J gene is TRBJ2-7, the V gene TRBV27, with 7 nucleotides matching TRBD1. There are 14 residues in the CDR3. Germline CDR1 MNHEY, CDR2 SMNVEV (reference sequence). J lost 3 bases, V lost 5 bases, and 7 bases had no gene match. Here the CDR3 DNA reads TGTGCCAGCAGTCCATCGGGACAGCACTACGAGCAGTACTTC. Translation: CASSPSGQHYEQYF.

The chain carries TRBV28 and TRBJ2-3; D unresolved. CDR1 is MDHEN, CDR2 SYDVKM, per germline. The ends were cut back, 4 bases at V and 2 bases at J, with 4 bases in the middle. CDR3 length equals 12 residues. The CDR3 DNA reads TGTGCCAGCAGTTCCTACACAGATACGCAGTATTTT. Its translation is CASSSYTDTQYF.

The chain is built from TRBV19 and TRBJ1-1, with D possibly being TRBD1 (5 bases). The CDR3 covers 15 residues. Germline V gene lookup returns CDR1 LNHDA and CDR2 SQIVND (reference sequence). V lost 3 bases, J lost 5 bases, and 16 bases lay in between. The CDR3 spells CASSMSVPGETEAFF. The CDR3 DNA is TGTGCCAGTAGTATGAGTGTCCCGGGGGAGACTGAAGCTTTCTTT.

J is TRBJ1-1 and V is TRBV30; D is uncertain. V was cut by 1 base and J by 7 bases, with 7 bases left in between. Germline V gives CDR1 GTSNPN, CDR2 SVGIG (reference sequence). CDR3 length: 11 amino acids. The CDR3 DNA sequence: TGTGCCTGGAGTGAACAGATTGAAGCTTTCTTT. Translating gives CAWSEQIEAFF.